These T cell receptor beta chains were read from a single sample in a study of a mutant IDH1 vaccine in newly diagnosed glioma. These receptors have no identified antigens. Sequenced by immunoSEQ multiplex PCR; TCRdb stores in-frame clones only, minus some. Of about 45,000 clones in the sample, 80% to 95% were seen once. The sequencing here drew on PBMCs, taken from a glioma patient whose treatment included an IDH1 peptide vaccine. The origin of the receptors is a man aged 45 to 65 with glioma. Each CDR3 is given with its conserved first and last residue.

14	TRBV25-1	TRBJ1-2	CASSEIGANYGYTF
15	TRBV7-9	TRBJ2-7	CASSPNEIVGYEQYF
14	TRBV14	TRBJ1-6	CASSQGREYSPLHF
13	TRBV18	TRBJ1-2	CASSRDSNYGYTF
14	TRBV9	TRBJ2-7	CASSPQGQAYEQYF
16	TRBV7-9	TRBJ2-2	CASSPLWGASTGELFF
15	TRBV19	TRBJ2-7	CASSGRTTQEYEQYF
15	TRBV28	TRBJ1-1	CASSPSGGRVTEAFF
15	TRBV5-1	.	CASSPWVSSTYEQYF
11	TRBV28	TRBJ2-7	CASSFSYEQYF
13	TRBV9	TRBJ1-4	CASSVALREKLFF
17	TRBV18	TRBJ2-7	CASSPVLAGGLIYEQYF